This T cell receptor beta chain was documented in a study of shared clonotypes between healthy human individuals (dated by TCRdb to 2018 to 2021). About the full investigation: Three men and a couple of women, aged 18 to 49 years, made up the cohort. Blood TCR repertoires of about five healthy adults were deeply sequenced to estimate repertoire size and the extent of clonotype sharing between individuals. For each donor, CD4 naive and CD4 memory were each run on three plates, CD8 naive on two plates, and CD8 memory on one plate. Libraries were prepared and TCR repertoires were sequenced by different laboratories using diverse techniques, in order to increase sequencing depth and limit assay-specific biases. Between about 0.9 and 10 billion PBMCs per donor were obtained by leukapheresis.

At the junction V is shortened by 0 bases and J by 8 bases, with 11 bases in between. From its cysteine to its phenylalanine, the CDR3 spans 14 amino acids. This entry keeps only the CDR3 DNA: 42 bases, framed from base 1. CDR1 and CDR2, per the germline V gene, are SGDLS and YYNGEE. About this clone: This clone's antigen is unknown. Base qualities are not at hand, and no much larger clone is one base apart.

TCR CDR3 regions were amplified from genomic DNA by multiplex PCR using the deep immunoSEQ assay. Extracted genomic DNA from each cell subset was spread evenly across all wells of several immunoSEQ 96-well plates, with each plate serving as a replicate. For sorted subsets, each replicate PCR was loaded with roughly 190 ng genomic DNA, equivalent to 30,000 or so T cell genomes. Purified libraries were measured with a Qubit 3.0 fluorometer, size-checked on a Bioanalyzer 2100, and measured again with the KAPA Library Quantification kit. Every immunoSEQ 96-well plate was sequenced on a dedicated single-read 150-cycle Illumina NextSeq 550 flow cell. Regarding the original processing steps: The immunoSEQ output contained only junctional sequences without quality scores, so filtering could not match that applied to full-length reads. To assign V/J genes and CDR3, sequences were annotated using PyIR, a Python wrapper for IgBLAST v1.9, with IMGT germline references. Any read was removed if the V/J assignment was weak (E-value above 1e-6), the CDR3 was missing, or the read contained stop codons, out-of-frame junctions, or ambiguous translated residues. V3J clonotypes were defined as sequences sharing the same inferred V gene, J gene, and CDR3 amino acid sequence. Percentage overlap between repertoires was calculated by dividing the number of shared unique clonotypes by the size of the smaller repertoire. Richness of each repertoire was evaluated using RTK rarefaction, the Chao1 estimator, and Recon v2.1 estimates of unobserved clonotypes. OLGA was used to compute generation probabilities for all TCRbeta clonotypes that the gDNA method yielded from a handful of donors. In its TCRdb copy, this immuneACCESS table keeps in-frame sequences only and misses some clones. Where compared with another copy, unresolved V genes explain less than half of these, and the others have no known cause. That table supplies the V and J calls and clone size; D and trimming were determined from the DNA. This sample comprises about 1.1 million clones, roughly 80% of them detected only once. The ten largest clones represent roughly 0.9% of the sample.

The donors were healthy, HIV-negative adults who had no recently reported acute infections or vaccinations. Every donor was a Caucasian adult living in Nashville, Tennessee, USA. CD4+ T cells were enriched through magnetic negative selection, after which naive cells were positively selected on CD45RA and the remaining negative fraction served as the memory subset. Blood was collected by leukapheresis, and PBMCs were isolated by Ficoll-Histopaque density gradient centrifugation and then cryopreserved in liquid nitrogen vapor phase. Analytical flow cytometry was used to check the purity and quantity of each magnetically sorted T cell population. Genomic DNA was isolated from each sorted fraction and quantified by UV absorbance on a Nanodrop 2000c. What the research found in general, with its limitations: Around 5.4% of naive CD4, 3.5% of naive CD8, approximately 2% of memory CD4, and about 0.4% of memory CD8 clonotypes were shared across a handful of donors. Based on pairwise subsampling, the degree of clonotype sharing among donors was expected to be affected by sequencing depth. Higher generation probabilities were observed for clonotypes shared by all four sorted-subset donors than for non-shared clonotypes. Sampling was restricted to blood, and TCR repertoires in tissues likely differ from the TCR repertoires found in blood. Estimated clonotype richness was generally larger for naive than for memory subsets. The small number of donors limited the genetic and exposure-history diversity represented. Rarefaction of sorted-subset datasets indicated incomplete sequencing despite the large sequencing depth.

The sequenced sample was memory CD4+ T cells from PBMCs. In light of the paper, this sample's cell subset or site label describes: CD45RA-negative fraction. This receptor chain uses TRBV9 and TRBJ1-4; the D region possibly corresponds to TRBD1 (5 bases align). The sequence came from a man between 18 and 35 years old in good health. Some clones in this sample may be carry-over from other donors' samples. CDR3 region: CASSVASGKEKLFF. DNA sequence: TGTGCCAGCAGCGTAGCTTCAGGGAAAGAAAAACTGTTTTTT.